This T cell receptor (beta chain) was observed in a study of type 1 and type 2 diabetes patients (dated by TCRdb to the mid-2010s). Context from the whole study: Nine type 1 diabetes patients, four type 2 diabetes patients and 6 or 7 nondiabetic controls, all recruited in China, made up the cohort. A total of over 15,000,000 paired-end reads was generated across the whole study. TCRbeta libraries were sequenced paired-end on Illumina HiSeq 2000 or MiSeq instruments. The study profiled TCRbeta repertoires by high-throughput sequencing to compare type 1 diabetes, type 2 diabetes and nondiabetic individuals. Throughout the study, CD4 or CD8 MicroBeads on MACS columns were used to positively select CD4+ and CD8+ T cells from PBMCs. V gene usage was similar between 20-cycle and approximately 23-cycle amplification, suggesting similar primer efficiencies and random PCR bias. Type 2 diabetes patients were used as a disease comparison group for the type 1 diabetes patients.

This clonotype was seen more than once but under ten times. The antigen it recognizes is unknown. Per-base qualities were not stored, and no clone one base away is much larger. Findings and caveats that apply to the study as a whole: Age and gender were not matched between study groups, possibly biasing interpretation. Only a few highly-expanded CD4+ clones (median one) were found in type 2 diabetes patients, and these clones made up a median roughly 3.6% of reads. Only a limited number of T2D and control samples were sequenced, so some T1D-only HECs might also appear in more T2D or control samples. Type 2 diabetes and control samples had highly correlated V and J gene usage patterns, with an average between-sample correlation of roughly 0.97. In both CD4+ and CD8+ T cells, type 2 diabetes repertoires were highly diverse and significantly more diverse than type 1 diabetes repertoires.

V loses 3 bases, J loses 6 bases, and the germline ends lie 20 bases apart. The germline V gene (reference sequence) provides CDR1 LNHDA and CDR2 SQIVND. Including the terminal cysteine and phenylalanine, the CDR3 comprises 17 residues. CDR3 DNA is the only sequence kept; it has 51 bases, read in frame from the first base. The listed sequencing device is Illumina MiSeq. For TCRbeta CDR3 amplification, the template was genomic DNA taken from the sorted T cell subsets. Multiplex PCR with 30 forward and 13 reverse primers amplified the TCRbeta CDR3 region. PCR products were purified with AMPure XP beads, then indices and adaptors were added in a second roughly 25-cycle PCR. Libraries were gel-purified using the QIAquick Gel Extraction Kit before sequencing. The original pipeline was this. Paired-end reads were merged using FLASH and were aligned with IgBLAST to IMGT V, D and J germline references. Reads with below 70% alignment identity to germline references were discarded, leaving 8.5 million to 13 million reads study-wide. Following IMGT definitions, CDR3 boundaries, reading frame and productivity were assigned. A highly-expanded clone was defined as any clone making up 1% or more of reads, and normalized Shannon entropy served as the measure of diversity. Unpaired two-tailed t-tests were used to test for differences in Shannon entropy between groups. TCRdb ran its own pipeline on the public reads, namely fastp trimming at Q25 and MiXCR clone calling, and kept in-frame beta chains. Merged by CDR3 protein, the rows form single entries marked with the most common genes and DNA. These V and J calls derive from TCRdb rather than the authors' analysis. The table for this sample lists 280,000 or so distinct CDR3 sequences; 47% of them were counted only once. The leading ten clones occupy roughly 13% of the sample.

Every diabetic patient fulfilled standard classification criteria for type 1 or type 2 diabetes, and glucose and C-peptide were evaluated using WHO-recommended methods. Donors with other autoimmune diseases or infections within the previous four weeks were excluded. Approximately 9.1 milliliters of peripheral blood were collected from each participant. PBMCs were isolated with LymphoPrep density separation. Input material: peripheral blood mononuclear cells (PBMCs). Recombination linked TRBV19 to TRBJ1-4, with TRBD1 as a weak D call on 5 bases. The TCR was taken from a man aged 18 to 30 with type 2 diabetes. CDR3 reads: CASSIFSGGSLDEKLFF. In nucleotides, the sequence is TGTGCCAGTAGTATCTTTAGCGGGGGATCCTTGGATGAAAAACTGTTTTTT.